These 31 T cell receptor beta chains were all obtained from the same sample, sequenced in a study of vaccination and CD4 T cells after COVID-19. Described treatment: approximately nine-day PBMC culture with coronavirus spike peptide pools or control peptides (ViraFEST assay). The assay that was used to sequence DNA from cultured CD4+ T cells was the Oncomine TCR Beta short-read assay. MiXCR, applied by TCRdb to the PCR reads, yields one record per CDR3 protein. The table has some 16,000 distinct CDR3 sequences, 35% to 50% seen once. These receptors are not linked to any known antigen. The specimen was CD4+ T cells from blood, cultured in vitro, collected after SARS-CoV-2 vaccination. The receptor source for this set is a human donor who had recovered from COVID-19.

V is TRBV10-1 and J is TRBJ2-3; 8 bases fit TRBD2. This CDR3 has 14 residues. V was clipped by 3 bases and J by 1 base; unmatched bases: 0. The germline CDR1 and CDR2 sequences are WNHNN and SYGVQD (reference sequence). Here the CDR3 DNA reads TGCGCCAGCAGTGAAGCGGGAGGCACAGATACGCAGTATTTT. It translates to CASSEAGGTDTQYF.

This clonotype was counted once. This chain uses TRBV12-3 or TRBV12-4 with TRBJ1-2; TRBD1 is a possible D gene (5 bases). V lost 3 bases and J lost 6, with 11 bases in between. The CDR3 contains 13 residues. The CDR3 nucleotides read TGTGCCAGCAGTTTCGCAGGGACGGATGGCTACACCTTC. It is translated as CASSFAGTDGYTF.

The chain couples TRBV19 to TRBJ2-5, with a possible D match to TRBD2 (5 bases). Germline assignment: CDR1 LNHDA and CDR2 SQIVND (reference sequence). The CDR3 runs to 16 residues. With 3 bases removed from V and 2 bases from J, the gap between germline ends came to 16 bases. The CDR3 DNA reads TGTGCCAGTAGTATGACCAGCACTAGATTTCAAGAGACCCAGTACTTC. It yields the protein CASSMTSTRFQETQYF.

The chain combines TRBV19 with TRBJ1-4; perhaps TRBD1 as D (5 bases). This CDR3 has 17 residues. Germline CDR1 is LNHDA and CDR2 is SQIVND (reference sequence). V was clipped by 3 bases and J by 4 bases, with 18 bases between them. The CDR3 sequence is CASSILGTRDGNEKLFF. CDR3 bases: TGTGCCAGTAGTATTTTGGGGACTCGGGACGGTAATGAAAAACTGTTTTTT.

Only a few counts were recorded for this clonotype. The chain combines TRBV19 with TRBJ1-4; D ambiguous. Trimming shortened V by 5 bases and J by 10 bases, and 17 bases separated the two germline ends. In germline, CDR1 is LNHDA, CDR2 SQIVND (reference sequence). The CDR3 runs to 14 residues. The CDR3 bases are TGTGCCAGTAGTCTCCCTCCGCCAAGGCCAAAACTGTTTTTT. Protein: CASSLPPPRPKLFF.

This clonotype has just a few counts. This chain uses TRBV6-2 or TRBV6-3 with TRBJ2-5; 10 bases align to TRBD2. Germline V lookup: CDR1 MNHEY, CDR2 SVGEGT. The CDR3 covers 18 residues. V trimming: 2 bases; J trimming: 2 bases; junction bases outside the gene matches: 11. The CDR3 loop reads CASSYNTRLAGQQETQYF. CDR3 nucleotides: TGTGCCAGCAGTTACAACACCCGACTAGCGGGTCAACAAGAGACCCAGTACTTC.

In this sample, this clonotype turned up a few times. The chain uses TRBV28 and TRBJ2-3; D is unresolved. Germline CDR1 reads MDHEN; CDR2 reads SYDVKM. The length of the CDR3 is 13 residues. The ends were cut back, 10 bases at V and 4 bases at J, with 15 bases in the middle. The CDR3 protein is CATARAWADTQYF. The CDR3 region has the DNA TGTGCCACCGCCCGGGCCTGGGCAGATACGCAGTATTTT.

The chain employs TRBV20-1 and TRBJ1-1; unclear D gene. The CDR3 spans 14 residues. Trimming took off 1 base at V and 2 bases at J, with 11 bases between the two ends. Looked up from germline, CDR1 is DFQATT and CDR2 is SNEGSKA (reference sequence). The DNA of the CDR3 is TGCAGTGCTAGAGGTCCTCCGGACAACACTGAAGCTTTCTTT. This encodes CSARGPPDNTEAFF.

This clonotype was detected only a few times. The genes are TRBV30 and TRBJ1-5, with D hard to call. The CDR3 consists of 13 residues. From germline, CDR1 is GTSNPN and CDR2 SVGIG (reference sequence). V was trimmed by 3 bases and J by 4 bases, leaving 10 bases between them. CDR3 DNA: TGTGCCTGGAGAACGGACGGGAATCAGCCCCAGCATTTT. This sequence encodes CAWRTDGNQPQHF.

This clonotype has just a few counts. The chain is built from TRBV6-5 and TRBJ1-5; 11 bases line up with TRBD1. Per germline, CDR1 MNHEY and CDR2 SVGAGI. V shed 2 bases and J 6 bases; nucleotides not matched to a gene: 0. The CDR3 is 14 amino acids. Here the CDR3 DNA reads TGTGCCAGCAGTTACGGGACAGGGGGTCAGCCCCAGCATTTT. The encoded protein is CASSYGTGGQPQHF.

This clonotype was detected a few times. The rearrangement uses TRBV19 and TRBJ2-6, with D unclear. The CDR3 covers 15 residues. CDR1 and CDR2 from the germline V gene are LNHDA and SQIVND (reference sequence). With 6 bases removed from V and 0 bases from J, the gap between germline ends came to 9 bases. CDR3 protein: CASRMQSSGANVLTF. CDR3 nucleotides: TGTGCCAGTAGAATGCAGAGCTCTGGGGCCAACGTCCTGACTTTC.

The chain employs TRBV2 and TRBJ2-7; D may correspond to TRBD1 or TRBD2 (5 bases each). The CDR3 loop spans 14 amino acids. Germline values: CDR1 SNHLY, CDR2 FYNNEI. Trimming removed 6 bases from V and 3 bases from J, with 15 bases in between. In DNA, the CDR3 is TGTGCCAGCAGCAAACTTGGGGGTGGCTACGAGCAGTACTTC. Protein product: CASSKLGGGYEQYF.

CDR3 sequence reads: CASSYADPTGELFF. CDR3 DNA: TGTGCCAGCAGTTACGCAGACCCCACCGGGGAGCTGTTTTTT. The chain employs TRBV28 and TRBJ2-2; D is ambiguous. The CDR3 has 14 residues. Germline-derived CDR1 and CDR2 are MDHEN and SYDVKM. V was clipped by 4 bases and J by 4 bases, with 10 bases between them.

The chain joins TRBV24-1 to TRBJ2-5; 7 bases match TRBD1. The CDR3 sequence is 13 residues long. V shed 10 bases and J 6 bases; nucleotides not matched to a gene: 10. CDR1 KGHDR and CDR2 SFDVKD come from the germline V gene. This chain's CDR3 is CATGAQGRKTQYF. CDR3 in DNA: TGTGCCACGGGCGCACAGGGGAGAAAGACCCAGTACTTC.

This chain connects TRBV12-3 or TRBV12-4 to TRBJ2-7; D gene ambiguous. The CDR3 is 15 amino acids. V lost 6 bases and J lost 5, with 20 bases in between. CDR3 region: CASSWGRRQIHEQYF. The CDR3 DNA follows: TGTGCCAGCAGCTGGGGTCGGCGGCAGATACACGAGCAGTACTTC.

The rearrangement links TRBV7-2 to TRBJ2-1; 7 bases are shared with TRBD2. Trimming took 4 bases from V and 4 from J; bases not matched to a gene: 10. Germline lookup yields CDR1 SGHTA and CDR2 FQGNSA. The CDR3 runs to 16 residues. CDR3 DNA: TGTGCCAGCAGCTCCGGCGCGGGACTAATATACAATGAGCAGTTCTTC. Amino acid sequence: CASSSGAGLIYNEQFF. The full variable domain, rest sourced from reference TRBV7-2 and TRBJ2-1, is GAGVSQSPSNKVTEKGKDVELRCDPISGHTALYWYRQSLGQGLEFLIYFQGNSAPDKSGLPSDRFSAERTGGSVSTLTIQRTQQEDSAVYLCASSSGAGLIYNEQFFGPGTRLTVL.

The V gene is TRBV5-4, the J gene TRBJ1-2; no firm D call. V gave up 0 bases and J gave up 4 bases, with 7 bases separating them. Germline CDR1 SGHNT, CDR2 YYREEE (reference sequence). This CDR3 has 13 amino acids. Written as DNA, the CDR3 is TGTGCCAGCAGCTTGGATCTAATCTATGGCTACACCTTC. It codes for CASSLDLIYGYTF. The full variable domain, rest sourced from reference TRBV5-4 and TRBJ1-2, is ETGVTQSPTHLIKTRGQQVTLRCSSQSGHNTVSWYQQALGQGPQFIFQYYREEENGRGNFPPRFSGLQFPNYSSELNVNALELDDSALYLCASSLDLIYGYTFGSGTRLTVV.

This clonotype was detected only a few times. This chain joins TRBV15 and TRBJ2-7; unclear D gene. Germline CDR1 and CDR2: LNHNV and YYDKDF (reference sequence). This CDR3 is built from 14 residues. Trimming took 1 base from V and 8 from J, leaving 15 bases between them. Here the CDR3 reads CATSRGLDIYQQYF. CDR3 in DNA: TGTGCCACCAGCAGAGGACTCGACATTTACCAGCAGTACTTC.

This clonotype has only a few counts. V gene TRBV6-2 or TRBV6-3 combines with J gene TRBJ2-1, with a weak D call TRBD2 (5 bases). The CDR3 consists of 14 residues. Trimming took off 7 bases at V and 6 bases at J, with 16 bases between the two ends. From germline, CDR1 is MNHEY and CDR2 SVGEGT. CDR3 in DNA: TGTGCCAGCATCGGACTCCCGGGGTCCAATGAGCAGTTCTTC. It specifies CASIGLPGSNEQFF.

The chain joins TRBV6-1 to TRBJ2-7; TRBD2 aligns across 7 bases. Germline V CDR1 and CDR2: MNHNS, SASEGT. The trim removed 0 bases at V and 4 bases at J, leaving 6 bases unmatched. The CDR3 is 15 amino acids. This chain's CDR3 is CASSEAWGGTYEQYF. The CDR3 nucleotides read TGTGCCAGCAGTGAAGCTTGGGGGGGGACTTACGAGCAGTACTTC.

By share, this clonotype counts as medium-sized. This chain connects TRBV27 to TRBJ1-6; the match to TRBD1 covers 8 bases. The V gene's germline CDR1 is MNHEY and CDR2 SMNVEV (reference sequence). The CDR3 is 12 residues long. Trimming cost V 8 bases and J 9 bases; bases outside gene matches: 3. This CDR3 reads CASGQGFSPLHF. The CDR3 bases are TGTGCCAGCGGACAGGGTTTTTCACCCCTCCACTTT.

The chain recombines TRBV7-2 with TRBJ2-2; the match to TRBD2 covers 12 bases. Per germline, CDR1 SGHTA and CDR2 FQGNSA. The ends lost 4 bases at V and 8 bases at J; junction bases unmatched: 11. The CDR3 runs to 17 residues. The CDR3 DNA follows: TGTGCCAGCAGCTCCACTCGGCTTCTAGCGGGAGGGGGGGAGCTGTTTTTT. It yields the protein CASSSTRLLAGGGELFF.

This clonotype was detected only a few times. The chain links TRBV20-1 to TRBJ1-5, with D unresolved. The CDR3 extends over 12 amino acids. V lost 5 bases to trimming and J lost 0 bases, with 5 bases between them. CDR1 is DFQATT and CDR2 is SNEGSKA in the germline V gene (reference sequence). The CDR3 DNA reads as TGCAGTGCTCGGTATAGCAATCAGCCCCAGCATTTT. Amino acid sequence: CSARYSNQPQHF.

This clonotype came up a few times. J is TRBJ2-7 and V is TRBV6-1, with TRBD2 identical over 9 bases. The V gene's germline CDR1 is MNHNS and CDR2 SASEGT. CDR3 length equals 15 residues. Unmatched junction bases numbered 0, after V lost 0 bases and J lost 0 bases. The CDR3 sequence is CASSEASGSSYEQYF. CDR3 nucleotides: TGTGCCAGCAGTGAAGCTAGCGGGAGCTCCTACGAGCAGTACTTC.

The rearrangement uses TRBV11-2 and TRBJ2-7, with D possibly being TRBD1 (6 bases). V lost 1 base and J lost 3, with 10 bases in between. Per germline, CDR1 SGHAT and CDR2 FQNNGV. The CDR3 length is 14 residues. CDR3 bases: TGTGCCAGCAGCTTAGGTCAGGGACACTACGAGCAGTACTTC. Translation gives CASSLGQGHYEQYF.

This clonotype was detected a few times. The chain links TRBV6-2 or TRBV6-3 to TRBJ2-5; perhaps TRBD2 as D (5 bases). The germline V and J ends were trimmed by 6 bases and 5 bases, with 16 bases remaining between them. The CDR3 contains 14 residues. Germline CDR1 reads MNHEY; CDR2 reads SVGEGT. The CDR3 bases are TGTGCCAGCAGCCGTGCACCGGAGGTGGAGACCCAGTACTTC. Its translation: CASSRAPEVETQYF.

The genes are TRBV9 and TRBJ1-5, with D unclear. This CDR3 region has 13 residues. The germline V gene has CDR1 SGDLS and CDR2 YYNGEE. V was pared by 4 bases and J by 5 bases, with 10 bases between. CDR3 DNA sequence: TGTGCCAGCAGCCCCTCCCCGCATCAGCCCCAGCATTTT. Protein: CASSPSPHQPQHF.

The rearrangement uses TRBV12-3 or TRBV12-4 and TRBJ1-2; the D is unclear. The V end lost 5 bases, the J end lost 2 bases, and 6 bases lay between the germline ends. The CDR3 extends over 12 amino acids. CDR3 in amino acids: CASSAHNYGYTF. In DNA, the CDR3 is TGTGCCAGCAGTGCACACAACTATGGCTACACCTTC.

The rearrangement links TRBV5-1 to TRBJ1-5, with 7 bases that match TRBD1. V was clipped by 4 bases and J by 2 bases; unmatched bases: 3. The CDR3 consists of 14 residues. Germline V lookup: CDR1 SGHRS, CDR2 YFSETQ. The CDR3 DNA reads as TGCGCCAGCAGCGAGGGGACAGGCAATCAGCCCCAGCATTTT. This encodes CASSEGTGNQPQHF.

The CDR3 DNA follows: TGTGCCAGCAGCCCAGACAGCCTAACCTACGAGCAGTACTTC. The encoded protein is CASSPDSLTYEQYF. The genes are TRBV2 and TRBJ2-7, with a possible D match to TRBD1 (5 bases). The CDR3 length is 14 residues. Trimming took 6 bases from V and 2 from J, leaving 14 bases between them. Germline loops: CDR1 SNHLY, CDR2 FYNNEI.

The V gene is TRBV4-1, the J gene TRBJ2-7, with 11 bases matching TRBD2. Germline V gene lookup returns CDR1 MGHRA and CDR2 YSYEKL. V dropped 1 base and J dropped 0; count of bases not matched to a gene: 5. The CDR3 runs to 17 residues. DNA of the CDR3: TGCGCCAGCAGCCAAGGAGCCCTAGCGGGAGGCTCCTACGAGCAGTACTTC. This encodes CASSQGALAGGSYEQYF.